This T cell receptor beta chain was recovered during a study of T cell repertoires in cytomegalovirus infection. Study-wide context: Indications came from public TCR beta signatures; they pointed to CMV infection and to a matching HLA type.

V lost 3 bases to trimming and J lost 5 bases; unmatched junction nucleotides: 4. This CDR3 is built from 14 residues. For this clonotype: Its antigen remains unidentified.

Study-wide results and limits: HLA-C-restricted TCR beta clonotypes specific for CMV led the ex vivo response.

Via MiXCR, TCRdb re-called the reads, giving one row per CDR3 protein. The sample lists roughly 120,000 distinct CDR3 sequences, over 30% occurring once. J is TRBJ1-5 and V is TRBV12-3 or TRBV12-4, with TRBD1 matching 7 bases. Sequenced material: CD8+ T cells from cultured PBMCs, taken from culture after CMV antigen stimulation. This sequence was found in a human donor in good health (CMV status not recorded). Some clones in this sample may be carry-over from other donors' samples. The CDR3: CASSLTGTDQPQHF. The CDR3 bases are TGTGCCAGCAGTTTGACCGGGACAGATCAGCCCCAGCATTTT.